A selection of T cell receptor beta chains follows, all from one sample in a study of type 1 regulatory T cells. TCRdb ran MiXCR on the reads and lists one entry per CDR3 protein. The sample carries about 100,000 distinct CDR3 sequences, roughly a third recorded once. The specimen sequenced was CD4+ T cells, either the whole sample or a sorted fraction (not recorded which). The source is a human donor in good health. Both conserved end residues are part of each CDR3. The D gene is left open where the match is weak. Some rows mark clone size as missing; the rest say once, few, many or name a class of expanded clone.

TRBV6-1,.,TRBJ2-1,TRBD1,CASRATGGSYNEQFF,TGTGCCAGCAGAGCCACAGGGGGCTCCTACAATGAGCAGTTCTTC
TRBV5-1,few,TRBJ1-2,.,CASSQDQGSYGYTF,TGCGCCAGCAGCCAAGACCAGGGGAGCTATGGCTACACCTTC
TRBV3-1,once,TRBJ1-3,.,CASLGVAGNTIYF,TGTGCCAGCTTAGGGGTAGCTGGAAACACCATATATTTT
TRBV12-3/TRBV12-4,few,TRBJ2-2,.,CASSLLTNTGELFF,TGTGCCAGCAGTTTACTGACCAACACCGGGGAGCTGTTTTTT
TRBV30,few,TRBJ1-2,.,CAWSVLNGYGYTF,TGTGCCTGGAGTGTACTAAACGGGTATGGCTACACCTTC
TRBV18,.,TRBJ2-7,.,CASSPDLSYEQYF,TGTGCCAGCTCACCGGACCTCTCCTACGAGCAGTACTTC
TRBV27,.,TRBJ2-3,.,CASSNKYPDTQYF,TGTGCCAGCAGCAATAAGTACCCAGATACGCAGTATTTT
TRBV11-2,.,TRBJ2-2,.,CASSPDGTNTGELFF,TGTGCCAGCAGCCCGGACGGGACGAACACCGGGGAGCTGTTTTTT
TRBV19,.,TRBJ1-2,.,CASNRGRLANYGYTF,TGTGCCAGTAACCGCGGCAGGCTAGCTAACTATGGCTACACCTTC
TRBV20-1,few,TRBJ2-5,.,CSALPGLALMGQYF,TGCAGTGCTTTGCCGGGACTTGCCCTAATGGGCCAGTACTTC